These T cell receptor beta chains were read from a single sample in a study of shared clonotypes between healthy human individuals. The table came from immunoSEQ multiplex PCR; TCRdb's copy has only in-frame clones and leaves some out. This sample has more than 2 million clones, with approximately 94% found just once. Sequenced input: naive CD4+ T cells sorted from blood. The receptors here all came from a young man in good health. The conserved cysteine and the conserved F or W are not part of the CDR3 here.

CDR3 protein: ASSPGVKLNTGELF
V gene: TRBV19

CDR3 protein: ASSPTGIGPQH
V gene: TRBV5-1

CDR3 protein: ASRSKEY
V gene: TRBV27

CDR3 protein: ASSLVGANYGYT
V gene: TRBV5-1

CDR3 protein: ASSEHKNTEAF
V gene: TRBV6-1

CDR3 protein: ASSVEDNEQF
V gene: TRBV9

CDR3 protein: ASSFKGSVGNTIY
V gene: TRBV5-6

CDR3 protein: ASSASTSGHQAQY
V gene: TRBV5-1

CDR3 protein: ASSIAGGLNTGELF
V gene: TRBV27

CDR3 protein: ASSLYQGNNEQF
V gene: TRBV6-6

CDR3 protein: ASSYSGTYGNTIY
V gene: TRBV6-6

CDR3 protein: ASSLRIGDEQY
V gene: TRBV7-9

CDR3 protein: AWNGAGPNSPLH
V gene: TRBV30

CDR3 protein: ASSLGQGGQPQH
V gene: TRBV6-5

CDR3 protein: ASTRTGIDYEQY
V gene: TRBV5-6

CDR3 protein: ASSPTGLDTQY
V gene: TRBV18

CDR3 protein: ASSLDRQGGQPQH
V gene: TRBV7-2

CDR3 protein: ASSNGGGNQPQH
V gene: TRBV28

CDR3 protein: ASSEGNRGYGYT
V gene: TRBV25-1

CDR3 protein: ASSGREGPKTQY
V gene: TRBV11-2

CDR3 protein: ASSLPSGVYNEQF
V gene: TRBV7-6

CDR3 protein: ASSLEGLNEKLF
V gene: TRBV5-1

CDR3 protein: ASSPTGTSNQPQH
V gene: TRBV18

CDR3 protein: ASSSETQY
V gene: TRBV6-6

CDR3 protein: ASSGTGYSYTEAF
V gene: TRBV7-9

CDR3 protein: ASSHWDRSYAQY
V gene: TRBV14

CDR3 protein: ASSHKPRDRDYEQY
V gene: TRBV14

CDR3 protein: ASSPSRGGETQY
V gene: TRBV9

CDR3 protein: ASSSPGQGANEQF
V gene: TRBV28

CDR3 protein: ASSRGGGNTIY
V gene: TRBV6-1

CDR3 protein: ASSLAPTGNTEAF
V gene: TRBV5-1

CDR3 protein: ASSQSGSRQETQY
V gene: TRBV4-3

CDR3 protein: ASSLGLAGASTDTQY
V gene: TRBV5-4

CDR3 protein: ASSLTGPQETQY
V gene: TRBV28

CDR3 protein: ASSEFGPIGETQY
V gene: TRBV25-1

CDR3 protein: ASSEWGQINYGYT
V gene: TRBV6-1

CDR3 protein: ASSENRGYNSPLH
V gene: TRBV5-4

CDR3 protein: ASRTQGTNEKLF
V gene: TRBV6-5

CDR3 protein: SASQDSEAF
V gene: TRBV20-1

CDR3 protein: ASSSGLRHEY
V gene: TRBV7-2

CDR3 protein: ASRPGQEYGYT
V gene: TRBV5-4

CDR3 protein: ASSLAGTANTGELF
V gene: TRBV5-1

CDR3 protein: ASSGLTPWDSPLH
V gene: TRBV5-6

CDR3 protein: ASRQAGETQY
V gene: TRBV2

CDR3 protein: ASSTDRGQTDTQY
V gene: TRBV13

CDR3 protein: ASSRSSSTDTQY
V gene: TRBV5-4

CDR3 protein: ASSLGGKDSPLH
V gene: TRBV5-1

CDR3 protein: ASRFGVGTEAF
V gene: TRBV6-5

CDR3 protein: ASSLGGAGQPQH
V gene: TRBV7-9

CDR3 protein: AWSPGVAGAGEQY
V gene: TRBV30

CDR3 protein: ASSYSGRDYDGYT
V gene: TRBV6-6

CDR3 protein: ASRETGTSGETQY
V gene: TRBV5-1

CDR3 protein: ASSLTSGRAVTGELF
V gene: TRBV5-1

CDR3 protein: ASSFMTGVVKQY
V gene: TRBV5-6